This T cell receptor beta chain was identified during a study of T-cell memory formation after mild COVID-19 listed by TCRdb under 2021. For context, the study as a whole: Most TCR sequence clusters were specific to one of the two donors. The cohort was made up of two young adult volunteers, one female and one male, who were previously healthy. Longitudinal TCRalpha and TCRbeta repertoire sequencing tracked T-cell clones expanding and contracting after mild COVID-19 in a couple of donors.

Sequenced on an Illumina NovaSeq 6000. TCRalpha and TCRbeta cDNA libraries were constructed by 5'RACE with constant-segment primers, with sample barcodes and unique molecular identifiers being introduced. Trizol reagent was used to extract RNA from every sample. Amplification of the libraries took two PCR steps, and the second step added a second sample barcode plus Illumina TruSeq adapters. Sequencing of libraries was performed on an Illumina NovaSeq with 2 x 150 bp paired-end reads. The original pipeline was this. The reads were demultiplexed and collapsed into UMI-guided consensus sequences using migec v1.2.7. Using mixcr v2.1.11, the UMI consensuses were aligned to TRA and TRB V and J templates and assembled into clonotypes. Expanded or contracted clonotypes were those called significant by both edgeR and NoisET, with noise models trained on biological replicates. edgeR calls used a false discovery rate-adjusted p below 0.01 and a log2 fold-change threshold of 1. As an exploratory analysis of dynamics, max-normalized trajectories of the 1000 most abundant clonotypes were examined with PCA combined with hierarchical clustering. Separately sequenced CD4+ and CD8+ repertoires were used to assign a CD4 or CD8 phenotype to each responding clone. The public reads were reanalyzed by TCRdb: fastp trimming at Q25, MiXCR alignment, in-frame beta chains only. Rows are unified per CDR3 protein, each entry keeping the most common DNA and genes. The V and J calls were determined by TCRdb, not by the authors. The sample profile shows a few hundred thousand distinct CDR3 sequences; roughly 30% of them were found once. The ten most abundant clones make up 10% to 12% of the sample.

On the study overall, not on this receptor specifically: Contracting CD4+ clones appeared mostly in the CM and EM memory subsets, whereas CD8+ clones were enriched in EMRA. SARS-CoV-2 specificity of the second-wave clones peaking on day 37 was not confirmed. The study covered only two mild cases, and larger cohorts including severe cases with pre-infection samples were considered necessary. Some responding clones were detected in pre-infection memory, which suggested that pre-existing cross-reactive memory T cells had joined the SARS-CoV-2 response. Balanced CD4/CD8 phenotypes were observed for clones contracting from day 15 to 85, whereas a bias towards CD4+ was observed for a second wave of clones expanding from day 15 to 37.

In the case of this clonotype: Its antigen target is currently unknown. The sample holds no much larger clone one base away, and base qualities are not on file.

CDR3 length: 15 amino acids, cysteine to phenylalanine. Just CDR3 DNA is preserved here, 45 bases in frame from base 1. After removal of 5 bases from V and 5 bases from J, the junction retains 12 bases not matched to a gene. Sequences SNHLY (CDR1) and FYNNEI (CDR2) are obtained from the germline V gene. PBMCs were isolated by Ficoll-Paque density gradient centrifugation. Recombination connected TRBV2 to TRBJ2-7; 7 bases in the junction line up with TRBD1. Sequenced sample: PBMCs or a T cell subset sorted from them (not recorded which). The receptor was derived from an adult woman who had mild COVID-19 (a few samples of this study predate the infection). The sample titles of this study are shuffled in the database, so cell type and time point are left out; the donor was told from shared clones. The CDR3 region has the sequence CASSQNTVGQDEQYF. The DNA is as follows: TGTGCCAGCAGTCAAAACACCGTCGGACAGGACGAGCAGTACTTC.